This TCR beta chain is from a study of OX40 agonist ivuxolimab in advanced cancers. Study-wide background: Hepatocellular carcinoma, melanoma, renal cell or head and neck cancer affected the dose-escalation patients. Points from the study as a whole: The specificity for antigen of the expanded peripheral T cells was not determined.

For this clone: Its antigen is as yet unknown.

Profiling relied on immunoSEQ multiplex PCR, and the TCRdb table lists in-frame clones only, not all of them. The table shows 52,000 or so clones, with around 78% occurring only once. Germline CDR1 reads MDHEN; CDR2 reads SYDVKM. This CDR3 contains 11 residues. V shed 7 bases and J shed 3 bases, with 4 bases lying between them. The J gene is TRBJ1-5, the V gene TRBV28; D remains ambiguous. The receptor's source is an adult with an advanced solid tumor such as melanoma, head and neck, liver or kidney cancer. The input for sequencing was CD4+ or CD8+ T cells sorted from blood, taken in a trial of the OX40 agonist ivuxolimab. CDR3 loop: CASMSNQPQHF. The CDR3 coding sequence is TGTGCCAGCATGTCCAATCAGCCCCAGCATTTT.